These T cell receptor beta chains were read from a single sample in a study of blood T cell repertoires in COVID-19. Measured with immunoSEQ multiplex PCR; TCRdb has only the in-frame clones, and not every one. Altogether more than 80,000 clones are present, 55% to 80% being singletons, with the ten largest covering around 23%. The specimen was peripheral blood. Receptor source: a woman aged 55-69 years in a cohort sampled during active or convalescent COVID-19. Both conserved end residues are part of each CDR3. D genes are given only for firm matches. Some rows mark clone size as missing; the rest say once, few, many or name a class of expanded clone.

D | J | V | size | CDR3 | DNA
- | TRBJ1-6 | TRBV19 | few | CASQGPSSYNSPLHF | TGTGCCAGCCAGGGGCCGAGCTCCTATAATTCACCCCTCCACTTT
TRBD2 | TRBJ2-7 | TRBV2 | - | CASSPLTSGGHTVYEQYF | TGTGCCAGCAGTCCCCTGACTAGCGGGGGTCACACAGTCTACGAGCAGTACTTC
TRBD1 | TRBJ2-3 | TRBV18 | once | CASAGQGFTDTQYF | TGTGCCAGCGCGGGACAGGGGTTTACAGATACGCAGTATTTT
- | TRBJ2-2 | TRBV19 | - | CASSKSWQSLNTGELFF | TGTGCCAGTAGTAAAAGTTGGCAGTCATTGAACACCGGGGAGCTGTTTTTT
TRBD1 | TRBJ1-2 | TRBV7-9 | - | CASSPPGDRVYGYTF | TGTGCCAGCAGCCCCCCCGGGGACAGGGTCTATGGCTACACCTTC
- | TRBJ2-2 | TRBV20-1 | - | CSASRFWAGVNTGELFF | TGCAGTGCTAGTCGGTTCTGGGCAGGTGTAAACACCGGGGAGCTGTTTTTT
TRBD1 | TRBJ2-3 | TRBV9 | - | CASSRRPGQGARGYTDTQYF | TGTGCCAGCAGCAGACGGCCGGGACAGGGGGCTCGAGGGTACACAGATACGCAGTATTTT
- | TRBJ1-2 | TRBV3-1/TRBV3-2 | - | CASSQDRRAGLYGYTF | TGTGCCAGCAGCCAAGATAGAAGGGCAGGACTCTATGGCTACACCTTC
- | TRBJ1-1 | TRBV5-6 | - | CASSSLVTTNTEAFF | TGTGCCAGCAGCTCCCTAGTGACGACGAACACTGAAGCTTTCTTT
- | TRBJ2-3 | TRBV4-3 | few | CASSQDALASDTQYF | TGCGCCAGCAGCCAAGATGCACTAGCTTCAGATACGCAGTATTTT
TRBD1 | TRBJ1-2 | TRBV19 | - | CASRGQSYGYTF | TGTGCCAGTAGGGGACAGAGCTATGGCTACACCTTC
- | TRBJ1-2 | TRBV3-1/TRBV3-2 | few | CASSGGDYGYTF | TGTGCCAGCAGTGGCGGAGACTATGGCTACACCTTC
- | TRBJ2-7 | TRBV6-5 | - | CASSSRDEQYF | TGTGCCAGCAGTTCCAGGGACGAGCAGTACTTC
- | TRBJ2-5 | TRBV6-5 | few | CASSYPRRVVETQYF | TGTGCCAGCAGTTACCCTCGCAGGGTGGTAGAGACCCAGTACTTC
- | TRBJ1-1 | TRBV6-6 | few | CASTSKSKNTEAFF | TGTGCCAGCACCTCGAAGTCTAAGAACACTGAAGCTTTCTTT
TRBD2 | TRBJ2-7 | TRBV20-1 | once | CSASGTRHEQYF | TGCAGTGCTAGTGGGACTAGACACGAGCAGTACTTC
- | TRBJ2-2 | TRBV5-1 | - | CASSDALRDSETGELFF | TGCGCCAGCAGCGACGCGCTCCGGGACTCAGAAACCGGGGAGCTGTTTTTT
- | TRBJ2-7 | TRBV9 | - | CASSAGQGYYHEQYF | TGTGCCAGCAGCGCGGGTCAGGGGTATTACCACGAGCAGTACTTC
TRBD1 | TRBJ1-1 | TRBV6-4 | - | CASRDSDRAAEAFF | TGTGCCAGCAGAGACAGTGACAGGGCTGCTGAAGCTTTCTTT
TRBD1 | TRBJ2-5 | TRBV5-1 | - | CASSLGFGQVVQETQYF | TGCGCCAGCAGCTTGGGTTTTGGACAGGTTGTTCAAGAGACCCAGTACTTC
TRBD1 | TRBJ1-6 | TRBV2 | - | CASSGTGSNSPLHF | TGTGCCAGCAGTGGGACAGGGAGTAATTCACCCCTCCACTTT
- | TRBJ1-3 | TRBV5-1 | - | CASSLEGDSGNTIYF | TGCGCCAGCAGCTTGGAGGGAGACTCTGGAAACACCATATATTTT
TRBD1 | TRBJ2-7 | TRBV7-9 | - | CASSLGQGESEQYF | TGTGCCAGCAGCTTAGGTCAGGGGGAAAGCGAGCAGTACTTC
- | TRBJ2-4 | TRBV25-1 | - | CASSGYGVGKNIQYF | TGTGCCAGCAGTGGATACGGGGTGGGAAAAAACATTCAGTACTTC
- | TRBJ1-1 | TRBV5-1 | - | CASSLGSTEAFF | TGCGCCAGCAGCTTGGGGAGTACTGAAGCTTTCTTT
- | TRBJ1-4 | TRBV11-1 | - | CASSLGQATNEKLFF | TGTGCCAGCAGCTTAGGACAAGCAACTAATGAAAAACTGTTTTTT
- | TRBJ1-2 | TRBV7-2 | - | CASSLDTGTNGYTF | TGTGCCAGCAGCTTAGATACCGGGACAAATGGCTACACCTTC
TRBD1 | TRBJ1-6 | TRBV7-6 | few | CASSLGQGESSPLHF | TGTGCCAGCAGCTTGGGACAGGGAGAATCTTCACCCCTCCACTTT
TRBD2 | TRBJ2-7 | TRBV19 | few | CASKTSGGSYEQYF | TGTGCCAGTAAGACTAGCGGGGGATCCTACGAGCAGTACTTC
- | TRBJ1-5 | TRBV21-1 | few | CASSSHRGLSNQPQHF | TGTGCCAGCAGCAGTCACAGGGGGTTGAGCAATCAGCCCCAGCATTTT
TRBD1 | TRBJ1-4 | TRBV6-6 | - | CASSLDRGEKLFF | TGTGCCAGCAGCCTCGACAGGGGAGAAAAACTGTTTTTT
TRBD1 | TRBJ1-6 | TRBV28 | - | CASSRAGTGPDSPLHF | TGTGCCAGCAGCCGCGCGGGGACAGGGCCCGATTCACCCCTCCACTTT
- | TRBJ1-4 | TRBV29-1 | - | CSVRPPDEGEKLFF | TGCAGCGTTCGACCCCCGGATGAGGGTGAAAAACTGTTTTTT
TRBD1 | TRBJ1-5 | TRBV3-1/TRBV3-2 | - | CASSRQGDTPQHF | TGTGCCAGCAGCCGACAGGGTGATACACCCCAGCATTTT
TRBD1 | TRBJ1-1 | TRBV18 | - | CASSPGTGGMGAFF | TGTGCCAGCTCACCTGGGACAGGGGGCATGGGAGCTTTCTTT
- | TRBJ1-5 | TRBV10-2 | - | CATASRRGRASNQPQHF | TGCGCCACCGCAAGCCGCAGGGGACGGGCTAGCAATCAGCCCCAGCATTTT
TRBD1 | TRBJ1-2 | TRBV10-3 | - | CAIRDGQGHGYTF | TGTGCCATCAGGGACGGACAGGGGCACGGCTACACCTTC
TRBD1 | TRBJ1-1 | TRBV5-1 | - | CASSTPGQGSEAFF | TGCGCCAGCAGCACGCCGGGACAGGGCTCTGAAGCTTTCTTT
- | TRBJ2-2 | TRBV11-2 | - | CASSTSLLNTGELFF | TGTGCCAGCAGCACTAGTCTACTGAACACCGGGGAGCTGTTTTTT
TRBD1 | TRBJ1-4 | TRBV6-1 | - | CASSEHRTGGAGEKLFF | TGTGCCAGCAGTGAACATCGTACAGGGGGCGCGGGTGAAAAACTGTTTTTT
TRBD1 | TRBJ1-2 | TRBV20-1 | - | CSARTGRTF | TGCAGTGCAAGGACAGGGCGCACCTTC
- | TRBJ2-5 | TRBV5-1 | - | CASRPIGAYQETQYF | TGCGCCAGCAGACCGATTGGGGCCTACCAAGAGACCCAGTACTTC
- | TRBJ2-7 | TRBV18 | - | CASSPAGYFNEQYF | TGTGCCAGCTCACCGGCGGGGTATTTTAACGAGCAGTACTTC
- | TRBJ2-1 | TRBV7-9 | - | CASSPEGTVSYNEQFF | TGTGCCAGCAGCCCCGAGGGTACAGTCTCCTACAATGAGCAGTTCTTC
- | TRBJ2-7 | TRBV6-5 | medium-sized | CASMRFYEQYF | TGTGCCAGCATGCGTTTTTACGAGCAGTACTTC
- | TRBJ2-7 | TRBV30 | - | CAWSPTASHEQYF | TGTGCCTGGAGTCCCACCGCGTCCCACGAGCAGTACTTC
- | TRBJ1-5 | TRBV7-9 | medium-sized | CASSVRGAAQHF | TGTGCCAGCAGCGTTCGGGGAGCAGCCCAGCATTTT
- | TRBJ2-3 | TRBV15 | - | CATSRDSSATQYF | TGTGCCACCAGCAGAGATAGCTCCGCTACGCAGTATTTT
- | TRBJ1-1 | TRBV5-4 | - | CASSTRGTEAFF | TGTGCCAGCAGCACCCGGGGGACTGAAGCTTTCTTT
- | TRBJ2-5 | TRBV9 | - | CASSVSAFGAQETQYF | TGTGCCAGCAGCGTCTCCGCGTTTGGGGCTCAAGAGACCCAGTACTTC
- | TRBJ2-7 | TRBV28 | - | CASSSKVAGAVYEQYF | TGTGCCAGCAGTTCGAAGGTCGCGGGGGCCGTCTACGAGCAGTACTTC
TRBD1 | TRBJ1-1 | TRBV7-9 | - | CASSSRQGAVGVDTEAFF | TGTGCCAGCAGCTCCAGACAGGGGGCGGTAGGTGTGGACACTGAAGCTTTCTTT
- | TRBJ1-6 | TRBV19 | few | CASSIGQGDNSPLHF | TGTGCCAGTAGTATAGGGCAGGGTGATAATTCACCCCTCCACTTT
- | TRBJ2-3 | TRBV5-6 | - | CASSSAGGGDTQYF | TGTGCCAGCAGCTCGGCCGGGGGAGGAGATACGCAGTATTTT